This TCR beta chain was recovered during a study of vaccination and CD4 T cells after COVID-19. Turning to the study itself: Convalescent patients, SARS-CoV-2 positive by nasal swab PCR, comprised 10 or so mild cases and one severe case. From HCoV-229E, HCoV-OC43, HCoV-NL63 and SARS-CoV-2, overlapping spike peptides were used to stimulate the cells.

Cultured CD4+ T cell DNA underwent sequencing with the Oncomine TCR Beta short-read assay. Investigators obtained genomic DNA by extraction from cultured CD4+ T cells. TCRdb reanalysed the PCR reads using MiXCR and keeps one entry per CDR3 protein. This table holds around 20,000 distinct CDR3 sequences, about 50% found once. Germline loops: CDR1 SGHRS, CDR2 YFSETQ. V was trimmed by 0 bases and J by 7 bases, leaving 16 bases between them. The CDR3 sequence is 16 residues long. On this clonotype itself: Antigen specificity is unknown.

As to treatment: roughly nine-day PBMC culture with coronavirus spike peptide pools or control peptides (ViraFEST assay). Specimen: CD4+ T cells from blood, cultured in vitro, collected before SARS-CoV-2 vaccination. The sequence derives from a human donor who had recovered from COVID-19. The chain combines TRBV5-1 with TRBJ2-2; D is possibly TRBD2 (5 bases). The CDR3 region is CASSLAGKEAGGELFF. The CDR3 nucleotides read TGCGCCAGCAGCTTGGCCGGGAAGGAAGCTGGCGGGGAGCTGTTTTTT.